These T cell receptor beta chains were read from a single sample in a study of beta chain features in type 1 diabetes. Repertoires were generated with immunoSEQ multiplex PCR, while TCRdb's copy carries only in-frame clones and drops some. The table shows approximately 360,000 clones, with around 12% occurring only once. Sequencing was done on a sample of naive CD4+ T cells from blood. Source of these receptors: a woman between 18 and 29 years old with type 1 diabetes. Both conserved end residues are part of each CDR3. The D gene is left open where the match is weak.

TRBV30	TRBJ1-2	TRBD1	CAWSRDRVYGYTF
TRBV6-5	TRBJ2-7	.	CASSYSGGRTYEQYF
TRBV5-1	TRBJ2-2	.	CASSGSRELFF
TRBV7-2	TRBJ1-2	TRBD1	CASSFVQGARDYGYTF
TRBV4-2	TRBJ1-1	.	CASSHPDRRAGAFF
TRBV18	TRBJ2-7	TRBD1	CASSPTTGVGSNEQYF
TRBV10-2	TRBJ1-1	.	CASRPLTDTEAFF
TRBV7-2	TRBJ2-7	.	CASSVNSYEQYF
TRBV7-2	TRBJ2-7	TRBD2	CASTPGLAITYEQYF
TRBV7-2	TRBJ2-3	.	CASSPTRAQYF
TRBV18	TRBJ2-7	TRBD1	CASSPLTGTAAYEQYF
TRBV7-2	TRBJ1-2	.	CASSLGTSGRGYTF
TRBV6-4	TRBJ2-1	.	CATTLVDSYYEQFF
TRBV27	TRBJ2-3	TRBD2	CASTTAGGPTDTQYF
TRBV29-1	TRBJ1-1	.	CSAKGETNTEAFF
TRBV7-2	TRBJ2-7	.	CASRILRAGSSYEQYF
TRBV5-1	TRBJ2-1	TRBD2	CASRPGLAGPSYNEQFF
TRBV30	TRBJ2-7	.	CAWSVLYEQYF
TRBV11-2	TRBJ1-4	.	CASSVGINEKLFF
TRBV7-9	TRBJ2-7	.	CASSLERLSSYEQYF
TRBV7-2	TRBJ2-3	.	CASSLAHKTDTQYF
TRBV11-2	TRBJ1-2	TRBD1	CASSLSDRRIGGYTF
TRBV28	TRBJ2-1	TRBD2	CASSLRTSGRHEQFF
TRBV5-4	TRBJ2-7	TRBD1	CASSPTGARYEQYF
TRBV14	TRBJ1-2	.	CASSQVKFDGYTF
TRBV7-2	TRBJ1-3	.	CASSLGARNTIYF
TRBV20-1	TRBJ1-1	.	CSAPGNTEAFF
TRBV27	TRBJ1-4	.	CASSRVGEKLFF
TRBV6-1	TRBJ2-1	.	CASSRREVAYNEQFF
TRBV27	TRBJ1-1	.	CASSKTAMNTEAFF
TRBV30	TRBJ2-7	.	CAWRIQGNEQYF
TRBV9	TRBJ2-2	TRBD1	CASRRTGNTGELFF
TRBV4-3	TRBJ1-4	.	CASSQDFRVGELFF
TRBV18	TRBJ2-7	TRBD1	CASSPPGTGGNEQYF
TRBV30	TRBJ1-5	TRBD1	CAWKQGRNQPQHF
TRBV7-2	TRBJ2-7	TRBD1	CASSSGTGRYEQYF
TRBV7-9	TRBJ2-1	TRBD2	CASSLGGTSGSYNEQFF
TRBV29-1	TRBJ1-2	.	CSVREEGDGYTF
TRBV4-3	TRBJ2-1	TRBD2	CASSQELAGAYNEQFF